Each of the 21 T cell receptor beta chains below was sequenced from the same sample in a study of response to subunit inactivated influenza vaccine. TCRdb itself ran the RT-PCR reads through MiXCR, one entry per CDR3 protein. The sample shows roughly 520,000 distinct CDR3 sequences, around 25% of them seen only once. This material consisted of CD4+ T cells sorted from PBMCs, taken more than 4 days after vaccination. These receptors were obtained from a man in his forties or fifties who received an inactivated influenza vaccine.

The rearrangement links TRBV20-1 to TRBJ1-4; unclear D gene. Looked up from germline, CDR1 is DFQATT and CDR2 is SNEGSKA (reference sequence). V lost 2 bases to trimming and J lost 4 bases, with 8 bases between them. The CDR3 contains 13 residues. The CDR3 reads CSARPTINEKLFF. CDR3 bases: TGCAGTGCTAGACCTACTATTAATGAAAAACTGTTTTTT.

The V call is TRBV2, the J call TRBJ1-1; D is perhaps TRBD1 (5 bases). The germline V and J ends were trimmed by 4 bases and 1 base, with 7 bases remaining between them. Germline V gives CDR1 SNHLY, CDR2 FYNNEI. The CDR3 spans 13 residues. The DNA of the CDR3 is TGTGCCAGCAGTGGGGGGGGGAACACTGAAGCTTTCTTT. It translates to CASSGGGNTEAFF.

DNA of the CDR3: TGTGCCAGCAGCTCCGGGACAGCCGGGGAAAAACTGTTTTTT. It is translated as CASSSGTAGEKLFF. The V and J genes are TRBV5-5 and TRBJ1-4, with 7 positions matching TRBD1. Germline CDR1 is SGHKS and CDR2 is YYEKEE (reference sequence). V lost 3 bases, J lost 8 bases, and 7 bases stayed unmatched. This CDR3 contains 14 residues.

This clonotype has ten or more counts. In nucleotides, the CDR3 is TGTGCCAGCAGTCTACTGGGACAGCCGGATCCCGGGGAGCTGTTTTTT. Its protein product is CASSLLGQPDPGELFF. The chain uses TRBV6-5 and TRBJ2-2; TRBD1 agrees at 7 bases. Germline assignment: CDR1 MNHEY and CDR2 SVGAGI. V was pared by 5 bases and J by 6 bases, with 12 bases of the junction left unmatched. The CDR3 length is 16 residues.

This clonotype was observed once. The rearrangement links TRBV12-3 or TRBV12-4 to TRBJ1-5; D is uncertain. V lost 2 bases, J lost 2 bases, and 7 bases lay in between. The length of the CDR3 is 14 residues. The CDR3 loop is CASSLSQGNQPQHF. The CDR3 DNA is TGTGCCAGCAGTTTAAGTCAGGGCAATCAGCCCCAGCATTTT.

CDR3 region: CASSFDRGQSYGYTF. The CDR3 DNA is TGTGCCAGCAGCTTTGACAGGGGGCAGAGCTATGGCTACACCTTC. The gene calls are TRBV7-2 and TRBJ1-2, with TRBD1 matching over 10 bases. Germline assignment: CDR1 SGHTA and CDR2 FQGNSA. J lost 4 bases, V lost 3 bases, and 5 bases had no gene match. This CDR3 comprises 15 residues.

This chain links TRBV25-1 with TRBJ2-7; D is undetermined. Per the germline V gene, CDR1 is MGHDK and CDR2 is SYGVNS. The CDR3 spans 11 residues. The V gene lost 5 bases and the J gene lost 8 bases, with 10 bases spanning the gap. The CDR3 nucleotides read TGTGCCAGCAGTCAAGGATCCCAGCAGTACTTC. It specifies CASSQGSQQYF.

This clonotype was observed a few times. The V call is TRBV12-3 or TRBV12-4, the J call TRBJ1-5; no clear D gene. The ends were cut back, 5 bases at V and 0 bases at J, with 2 bases in the middle. The CDR3 sequence is 12 residues long. The CDR3 DNA sequence: TGTGCCAGCAGTCATAGCAATCAGCCCCAGCATTTT. Translating it yields CASSHSNQPQHF.

This chain joins TRBV20-1 and TRBJ2-3; 7 bases are a match to TRBD2. V lost 0 bases to trimming and J lost 3 bases; unmatched junction nucleotides: 3. The V gene's germline CDR1 is DFQATT and CDR2 SNEGSKA (reference sequence). This CDR3 has 14 residues. The CDR3 nucleotides are TGCAGTGCTAGAGATCTGCGGGGGACAGATACGCAGTATTTT. This sequence encodes CSARDLRGTDTQYF.

The V and J genes are TRBV6-5 and TRBJ1-5; D unresolved. The CDR3 is 15 amino acids. Germline CDR1 and CDR2: MNHEY and SVGAGI. Trimming left V 2 bases short and J 0 bases short, with 8 bases between. CDR3 bases: TGTGCCAGCAGTTACGAAGAGTATAGCAATCAGCCCCAGCATTTT. Translation gives CASSYEEYSNQPQHF.

The chain has TRBV5-4 and TRBJ1-2; 8 bases match TRBD1. This CDR3 region has 15 residues. Germline V gene sequence: CDR1 SGHNT, CDR2 YYREEE (reference sequence). V lost 4 bases to trimming and J lost 4 bases; unmatched junction nucleotides: 9. DNA of the CDR3: TGTGCCAGCAGCCCCAGGACAGGGTTCGGCTATGGCTACACCTTC. This gives the protein CASSPRTGFGYGYTF.

This clonotype was detected a few times. This sequence joins TRBV28 and TRBJ2-1; the D is unclear. The V and J ends lost 4 bases and 3 bases respectively, with 16 bases between them. Per germline, CDR1 MDHEN and CDR2 SYDVKM. The CDR3 has 16 residues. The chain's CDR3 is CASSSPGVGYYNEQFF. In DNA form, the CDR3 reads TGTGCCAGCAGTTCCCCGGGTGTCGGTTACTACAATGAGCAGTTCTTC.

This clonotype was detected only a few times. The rearrangement links TRBV12-3 or TRBV12-4 to TRBJ2-1, with 12 bases lining up with TRBD2. This CDR3 contains 20 residues. V lost 4 bases, J lost 5 bases, and 18 bases stayed unmatched. In DNA, the CDR3 is TGTGCCAGCAGTTCGAGACTAGCGGGAGAGATCCTGAAGCGGGACAATGAGCAGTTCTTC. Encoded protein: CASSSRLAGEILKRDNEQFF.

This clonotype was seen only a few times. The chain recombines TRBV20-1 with TRBJ2-6, with D uncertain. Germline V gene sequence: CDR1 DFQATT, CDR2 SNEGSKA (reference sequence). The CDR3 contains 14 residues. V lost 6 bases, J lost 0 bases, and 9 bases lay in between. The chain's CDR3 is CSAAYRSGANVLTF. CDR3 nucleotide sequence: TGCAGTGCCGCGTACCGCTCTGGGGCCAACGTCCTGACTTTC.

The J gene is TRBJ2-3, the V gene TRBV2, with D possibly being TRBD1 (5 bases). The germline V gene encodes CDR1 SNHLY and CDR2 FYNNEI. V gave up 8 bases and J gave up 7 bases, with 22 bases separating them. This CDR3 has 15 amino acids. The CDR3 reads CASVGLGRVGNTQYF. The CDR3, as DNA: TGTGCCAGCGTCGGTCTGGGGCGAGTAGGGAATACGCAGTATTTT.

In its sample, this clonotype was seen a few times. This chain links TRBV6-2 or TRBV6-3 with TRBJ1-4, with D possibly TRBD1 on 5 matching bases. Germline lookup yields CDR1 MNHEY and CDR2 SVGEGT. The CDR3 sequence is 16 residues long. V was clipped by 1 base and J by 7 bases, with 16 bases between them. The CDR3 region has the DNA TGTGCCAGCAGTTACTTCCGACCCGGGGCAGCTGAAAAACTGTTTTTT. Translating it yields CASSYFRPGAAEKLFF.

The CDR3 spells CSAIDWAKHNEQFF. The CDR3 DNA sequence: TGCAGTGCTATCGACTGGGCCAAACACAATGAGCAGTTCTTC. The chain combines TRBV20-1 with TRBJ2-1; no clear D gene. Germline CDR1 is DFQATT and CDR2 is SNEGSKA (reference sequence). The CDR3 is 14 residues long. V lost 4 bases to trimming and J lost 5 bases, with 15 bases between them.

This clonotype was recorded a few times. V usage is TRBV5-1 and J usage is TRBJ2-3; D not certain. Between the trimmed V and J ends, which lost 0 bases and 5 bases, there was a span of 4 bases. This CDR3 is built from 12 residues. Germline CDR1 reads SGHRS; CDR2 reads YFSETQ. The CDR3 nucleotides read TGCGCCAGCAGCTTGGCCCAAGATACGCAGTATTTT. Protein sequence: CASSLAQDTQYF.

The rearrangement links TRBV29-1 to TRBJ1-1, with D hard to call. The CDR3 spans 12 residues. V shed 0 bases and J shed 1 base, with 3 bases lying between them. Germline values: CDR1 SQVTM, CDR2 ANQGSEA. The CDR3 DNA reads as TGCAGCGTTGAAGAGGGGAACACTGAAGCTTTCTTT. This encodes CSVEEGNTEAFF.

The chain joins TRBV30 to TRBJ2-3; the match to TRBD1 covers 7 bases. The trim removed 4 bases at V and 8 bases at J, leaving 12 bases unmatched. CDR1 is GTSNPN, CDR2 SVGIG, per germline (reference sequence). The CDR3 totals 14 residues. The DNA of the CDR3 is TGTGCCTGGACCTTTTCCAGGGGGATAGGTACGCAGTATTTT. It specifies CAWTFSRGIGTQYF.

Regarding this clonotype: Compared with germline, one end of the junction differs, possibly owing to a read error. The chain combines TRBV12-3 or TRBV12-4 with TRBJ1-2; D gene ambiguous. The CDR3 covers 9 residues. The CDR3 reads CASSSMIFF. Here the CDR3 DNA reads TGTGCCAGCAGTTCCATGATATTCTTC.